This T cell receptor (beta chain) stems from a study of human T cells and chemical hapten exposure. Looking at the study overall: Mainly, slight library volume differences in the pool made TCR yields vary.

Study-wide results and limits: Expanded TCR counts at PT1 went up together with patch test score, a positive correlation.

This clonotype was found many times. Its antigen remains unknown. The time point denotes: patch test 1, 2 weeks after DPC sensitization. Specified treatment: therapeutic diphenylcyclopropenone sensitization with weekly scalp DPC. Blood sampling preceded each patch test application. Trimming left V 3 bases short and J 4 bases short, with 8 bases between. CDR1 and CDR2 (germline): SGHRS, YFSETQ. The length of the CDR3 is 13 residues. Authors' processing steps: Sample TCR counts, which ranged from about 23,224 to 700,000, had a median of roughly 92,000. MiXCR was run by TCRdb on the RACE reads, yielding one entry per CDR3 protein. TCRdb's processing, not the authors' own work, is the source of the V and J calls. The repertoire holds 300,000 to 350,000 distinct CDR3 sequences, with around 7% as singletons.

This sequence was found in a woman under 30 with alopecia areata. Some clones in this sample may be carry-over from other donors' samples. The sample in question was whole blood, obtained in connection with sensitization to the hapten diphenylcyclopropenone (DPC). The chain has TRBV5-1 and TRBJ2-4; D gene unclear. The CDR3 sequence: CASSSTAKNIQYF. CDR3 coding DNA: TGCGCCAGCAGCTCAACGGCTAAAAACATTCAGTACTTC.